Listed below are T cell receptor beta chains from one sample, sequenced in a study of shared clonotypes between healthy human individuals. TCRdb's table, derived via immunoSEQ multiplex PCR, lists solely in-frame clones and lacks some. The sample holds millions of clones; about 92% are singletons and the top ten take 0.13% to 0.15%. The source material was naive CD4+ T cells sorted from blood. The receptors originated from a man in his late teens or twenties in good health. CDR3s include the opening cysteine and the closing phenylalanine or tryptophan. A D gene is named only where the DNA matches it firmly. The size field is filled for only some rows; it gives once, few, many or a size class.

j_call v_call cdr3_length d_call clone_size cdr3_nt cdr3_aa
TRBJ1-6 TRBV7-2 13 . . TGTGCCAGCAGCCTCTGGGTGAATTCACCCCTCCACTTT CASSLWVNSPLHF
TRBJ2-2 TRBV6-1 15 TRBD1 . TGTGCCAGCCTCCCACAGGGGGCAAGCACCGGGGAGCTGTTTTTT CASLPQGASTGELFF
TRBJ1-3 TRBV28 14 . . TGTGCCAGCAGTTTATCTAACTCTGGAAACACCATATATTTT CASSLSNSGNTIYF
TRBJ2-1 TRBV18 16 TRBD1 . TGTGCCAGCTCACTAAATAGCGCAGGACAGGGGGTTGAGCAGTTCTTC CASSLNSAGQGVEQFF
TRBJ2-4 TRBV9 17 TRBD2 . TGTGCCAGCAGCGCGGGAGGGCTAGCGGACGCCAAAAACATTCAGTACTTC CASSAGGLADAKNIQYF
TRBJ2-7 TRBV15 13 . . TGTGCCACCAGCAGCAGGGATTCCTACGAGCAGTACTTC CATSSRDSYEQYF
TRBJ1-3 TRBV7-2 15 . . TGTGCCAGCAGCTTAGGGCAACTCTCTGGAAACACCATATATTTT CASSLGQLSGNTIYF
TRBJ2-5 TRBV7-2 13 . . TGTGCCAGCAGCTTGGGGGCGTGGGAGACCCAGTACTTC CASSLGAWETQYF
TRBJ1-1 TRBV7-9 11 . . TGTGCCAGCAGCGAGGGAGTTGAAGCTTTCTTT CASSEGVEAFF
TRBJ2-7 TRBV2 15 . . TGTGCCAGCTCACCAAGGGGACGTGACTCCTACGAGCAGTACTTC CASSPRGRDSYEQYF
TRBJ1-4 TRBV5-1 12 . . TGCGCCAGCAGCCGAAGCGCGGAAAAACTGTTTTTT CASSRSAEKLFF
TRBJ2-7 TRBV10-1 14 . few TGCGCCAGCAGTGAGGCCGGGACATCCGTTCTAAAGTACTTC CASSEAGTSVLKYF
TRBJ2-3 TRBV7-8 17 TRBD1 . TGTGCCAGCAGCTTAGTCGTCGGCAGGGGGAACACAGATACGCAGTATTTT CASSLVVGRGNTDTQYF
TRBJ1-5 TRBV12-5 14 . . TGTGCTAGTGGTTTGGAGGGAGCGGTCACCCCCCAGCATTTT CASGLEGAVTPQHF
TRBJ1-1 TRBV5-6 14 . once TGTGCCAGCAGCTCTTGGGGTCTGAACACTGAAGCTTTCTTT CASSSWGLNTEAFF
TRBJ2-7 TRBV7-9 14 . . TGTGCCAGCAGCTTAGTGGGTCCAACCTACGAGCAGTACTTC CASSLVGPTYEQYF
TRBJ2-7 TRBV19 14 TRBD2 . TGTGCCAGTAGTAGGACTAGCGGGGGTTACGAGCAGTACTTC CASSRTSGGYEQYF
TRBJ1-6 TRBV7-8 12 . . TGTGCCAGCAGTTTCGGTAATTCACCCCTCCACTTT CASSFGNSPLHF
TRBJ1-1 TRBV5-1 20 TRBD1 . TGCGCCAGCAGTTTTTCTGGGACAGGGCTTTCGGTCATAATGAACACTGAAGCTTTCTTT CASSFSGTGLSVIMNTEAFF
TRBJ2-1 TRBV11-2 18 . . TGTGCCAGCAGCCCAGACCCGACGGGGCTTCGTTCCTACAATGAGCAGTTCTTC CASSPDPTGLRSYNEQFF
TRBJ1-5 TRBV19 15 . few TGTGCCAGTAGTATAGGGACAGAGGTGTATCAGCCCCAGCATTTT CASSIGTEVYQPQHF
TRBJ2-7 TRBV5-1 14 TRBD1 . TGCGCCAGCAGCTTGGCGGGACAGTACTACGAGCAGTACTTC CASSLAGQYYEQYF
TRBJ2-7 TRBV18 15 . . TGTGCCAGCTCACCGCCACAGGGCACCCCCTACGAGCAGTACTTC CASSPPQGTPYEQYF
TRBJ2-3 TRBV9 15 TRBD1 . TGTGCCAGCGGAGACTGGACAGGGGGCAAAGATACGCAGTATTTT CASGDWTGGKDTQYF
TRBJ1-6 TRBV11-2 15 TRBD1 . TGTGCCAGCAGCTTATTGCCTACAGGGGGGGGACCCCTCCACTTT CASSLLPTGGGPLHF
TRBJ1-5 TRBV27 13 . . TGTGCCAGACTCCGGACCGGGAGTCAGCCCCAGCATTTT CARLRTGSQPQHF
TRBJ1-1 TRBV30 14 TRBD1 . TGTGCCTGGAGCTCAGGACAGGGGGCCACTGAAGCTTTCTTT CAWSSGQGATEAFF
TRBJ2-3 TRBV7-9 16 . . TGTGCCAGCAGCACCACCCAAGGAGGTTTCACAGATACGCAGTATTTT CASSTTQGGFTDTQYF
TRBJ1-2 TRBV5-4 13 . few TGTGCCAGCAGCATATCAGGGGTTGGTGGCTACACCTTC CASSISGVGGYTF
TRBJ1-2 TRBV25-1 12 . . TGTGCCAGTCAGGGACTAACTGGTGGCTACACCTTC CASQGLTGGYTF
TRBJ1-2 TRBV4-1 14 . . TGCGCCAGCAGCCAAGACGGGGGAAATTATGGCTACACCTTC CASSQDGGNYGYTF
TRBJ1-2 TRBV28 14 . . TGTGCCAGCAGTTTTAGCAGGGGTGGCTATGGCTACACCTTC CASSFSRGGYGYTF
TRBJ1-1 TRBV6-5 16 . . TGTGCCAGCAGTTACTCAGTTCCCAGACATTACACTGAAGCTTTCTTT CASSYSVPRHYTEAFF
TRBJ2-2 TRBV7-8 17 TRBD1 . TGTGCCAGCGCCTCTGGAGGGGGGACAGGGGGCACCGGGGAGCTGTTTTTT CASASGGGTGGTGELFF
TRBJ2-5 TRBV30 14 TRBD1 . TGTGCCTGGAGCGGACAGGTCCCGAGGGAGACCCAGTACTTC CAWSGQVPRETQYF
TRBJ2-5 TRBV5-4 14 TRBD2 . TGTGCCAGCAGCCTTCCAGGGAGGGGAGAGACCCAGTACTTC CASSLPGRGETQYF
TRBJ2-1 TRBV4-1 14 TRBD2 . TGCGCCAGCACGGGACTAGCGGAATACAATGAGCAGTTCTTC CASTGLAEYNEQFF
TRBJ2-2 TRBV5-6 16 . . TGTGCCAGCAGCTACAATGGGGGGGCCAGCACCGGGGAGCTGTTTTTT CASSYNGGASTGELFF
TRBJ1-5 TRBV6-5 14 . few TGTGCCAGCAGTCCTCTGGGCAGGCCATGGCCCCAGCATTTT CASSPLGRPWPQHF
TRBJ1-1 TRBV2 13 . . TGTGCCAGCAGGATGGACTACAGCACTGAAGCTTTCTTT CASRMDYSTEAFF
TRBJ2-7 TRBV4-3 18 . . TGCGCCAGCAGCCACAACGTAAATATCGGACAATCAGGGTACGAGCAGTACTTC CASSHNVNIGQSGYEQYF
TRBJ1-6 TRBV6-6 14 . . TGTGCCAGCAGCCGGGGGCTGGTGAGGTCACCCCTCCACTTT CASSRGLVRSPLHF
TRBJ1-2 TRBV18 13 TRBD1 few TGTGCCAGCTCACCGGACAGGGGCTATGGCTACACCTTC CASSPDRGYGYTF
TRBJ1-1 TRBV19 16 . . TGTGCCAGTAGTAGGCAAGACACAACTAAGAACACTGAAGCTTTCTTT CASSRQDTTKNTEAFF
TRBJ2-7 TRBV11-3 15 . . TGTGCCAGCAGCTCCCTAACAGCTAGCTCCTACGAGCAGTACTTC CASSSLTASSYEQYF
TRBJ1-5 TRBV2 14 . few TGTGCCAGCAGTGAAGTCAGTAGCAATCAGCCCCAGCATTTT CASSEVSSNQPQHF
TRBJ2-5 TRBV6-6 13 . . TGTGCCAGCACAACAGGGGGGGCGGAGACCCAGTACTTC CASTTGGAETQYF
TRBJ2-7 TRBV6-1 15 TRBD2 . TGTGCCAGCAGTGAAGAAGGACTAGGAAGCTACGAGCAGTACTTC CASSEEGLGSYEQYF
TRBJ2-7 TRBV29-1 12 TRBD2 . TGCAGCGGGACTAGCGGGGGGAACGAGCAGTACTTC CSGTSGGNEQYF
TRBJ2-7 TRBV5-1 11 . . TGCGCCAGCAGCAGCGGGACACTGCAGTACTTC CASSSGTLQYF
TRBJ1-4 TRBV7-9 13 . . TGTGCCAGCAGCTTAGTAGAGGTTGAAAAACTGTTTTTT CASSLVEVEKLFF
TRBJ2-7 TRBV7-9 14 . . TGTGCCAGCAGCTTAAAGGGGCGCGACTACGAGCAGTACTTC CASSLKGRDYEQYF
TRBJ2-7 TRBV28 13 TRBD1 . TGTGCCAGCAGCGGACCAGGGACAGGCGAGCAGTACTTC CASSGPGTGEQYF